Below are 17 T cell receptor beta chains sequenced from a single sample in a study of cytomegalovirus exposure and HLA in healthy donors. The PCR had 60 Vbeta and 13 Jbeta primers. Generated by immunoSEQ multiplex PCR, the TCRdb table keeps only in-frame clones and is missing some. The profile covers over 85,000 clones, with more than 70% appearing a single time and about 4% taken by the ten largest. Material: PBMCs. The receptors derive from a woman aged 40 to 50 in good health and CMV-seronegative.

On this clone: Mismatch with germline at one junction end may stem from a read error. V and J are TRBV7-2 and TRBJ1-6; unclear D gene. Germline V gene data show CDR1 as SGHTA and CDR2 as FQGNSA. This CDR3 contains 17 residues. The CDR3 nucleotides read TGTGCCAGCAGCTTAGTTCCAGGATTCTCCTATAATTCACCCCTCAACTTT. Encoded protein: CASSLVPGFSYNSPLNF.

The rearrangement links TRBV2 to TRBJ2-2; possible D gene TRBD1, 6 bases. This CDR3 contains 13 residues. V was shortened by 5 bases and J by 5 bases, with 9 bases between the two germline ends. Per the germline V gene, CDR1 is SNHLY and CDR2 is FYNNEI. The DNA for the CDR3 is TGTGCCAGCAGTCGAGACAGGACCGGGGAGCTGTTTTTT. Translation: CASSRDRTGELFF.

The chain couples TRBV4-2 to TRBJ2-7; D not certain. The CDR3 runs to 16 residues. The germline V gene encodes CDR1 LGHNA and CDR2 YNFKEQ. The ends were cut back, 0 bases at V and 1 base at J, with 13 bases in the middle. The CDR3 region has the DNA TGTGCCAGCAGCCAAGATAAGCATAAGTATTCCTACGAGCAGTACTTC. It yields the protein CASSQDKHKYSYEQYF.

The sample holds a few counts of this clone. V usage is TRBV4-1 and J usage is TRBJ1-1; D may be TRBD1 (6 bases). The V gene lost 1 base and the J gene lost 4 bases, with 13 bases spanning the gap. Germline CDR1 reads MGHRA; CDR2 reads YSYEKL. This CDR3 comprises 15 residues. The CDR3, as DNA: TGCGCCAGCAGCCAAGTGGGGGCTCTTGGCACTGAAGCTTTCTTT. Encoded protein: CASSQVGALGTEAFF.

V gene TRBV19 combines with J gene TRBJ2-2; 11 positions match TRBD2. CDR1 and CDR2 (germline): LNHDA, SQIVND (reference sequence). The CDR3 covers 15 residues. J was trimmed by 5 bases and V by 4 bases; bases with no gene match: 3. The CDR3 loop reads CASSKTSGATGELFF. The CDR3 DNA follows: TGTGCCAGTAGTAAGACTAGCGGGGCAACCGGGGAGCTGTTTTTT.

The chain has TRBV6-5 and TRBJ2-7, with a possible D match to TRBD2 (5 bases). V lost 2 bases, J lost 2 bases, and 13 bases lay in between. The CDR3 has 15 residues. Germline CDR1 and CDR2: MNHEY and SVGAGI. In DNA form, the CDR3 reads TGTGCCAGCAGTTACGCCACCCTCGGGGCCTACGAGCAGTACTTC. Amino acids: CASSYATLGAYEQYF.

The chain combines TRBV27 with TRBJ2-5, with 7 bases aligning to TRBD1. With V trimmed by 6 bases and J by 5 bases, 9 bases remained unmatched. This CDR3 contains 14 residues. CDR1 is MNHEY, CDR2 SMNVEV, per germline (reference sequence). The CDR3 DNA reads TGTGCCAGCAGCGCCTCGACAGGGTTGGAGACCCAGTACTTC. It encodes CASSASTGLETQYF.

This sequence joins TRBV4-2 and TRBJ2-7, with 8 bases fitting TRBD2. The CDR3 contains 15 residues. V gave up 4 bases and J gave up 0 bases; unmatched junction bases: 5. Germline V gene lookup returns CDR1 LGHNA and CDR2 YNFKEQ. The CDR3 spells CASSPRTSSSYEQYF. Written as DNA, the CDR3 is TGTGCCAGCAGCCCACGGACTAGCTCCTCCTACGAGCAGTACTTC.

V is TRBV7-9 and J is TRBJ1-1; D gene unclear. The CDR3 loop spans 15 amino acids. Germline V gene data show CDR1 as SEHNR and CDR2 as FQNEAQ (reference sequence). V lost 6 bases, J lost 1 base, and 15 bases lay in between. This chain's CDR3 is CASRGFEGRNTEAFF. CDR3 DNA sequence: TGTGCCAGCAGGGGATTTGAAGGGAGGAACACTGAAGCTTTCTTT. Together with reference TRBV7-9 and TRBJ1-1, the CDR3 gives the full variable domain: DTGVSQNPRHKITKRGQNVTFRCDPISEHNRLYWYRQTLGQGPEFLTYFQNEAQLEKSRLLSDRFSAERPKGSFSTLEIQRTEQGDSAMYLCASRGFEGRNTEAFFGQGTRLTVV.

The CDR3 nucleotides are TGTGCCAGCAGCCCCTACGACAGGGACAACGAGCAGTACTTC. Translating it yields CASSPYDRDNEQYF. This rearrangement joins TRBV5-4 to TRBJ2-7; TRBD1 matches 7 bases. Germline CDR1 reads SGHNT; CDR2 reads YYREEE (reference sequence). V was pared by 4 bases and J by 5 bases, with 9 bases of the junction left unmatched. The CDR3 spans 14 residues.

This clone was detected once. The chain carries TRBV25-1 and TRBJ2-2; 10 bases line up with TRBD1. The trim removed 8 bases at V and 0 bases at J, leaving 0 bases unmatched. The CDR3 covers 14 residues. Germline lookup yields CDR1 MGHDK and CDR2 SYGVNS. The DNA of the CDR3 is TGTGCCAGCGGACAGGGGGCGAACACCGGGGAGCTGTTTTTT. Its protein is CASGQGANTGELFF.

The gene calls are TRBV5-1 and TRBJ1-1; D is perhaps TRBD1 (5 bases). The CDR3 contains 15 residues. Trimming stripped 0 bases from V and 0 bases from J, with 9 bases between. In germline, CDR1 is SGHRS, CDR2 YFSETQ. CDR3 sequence (DNA): TGCGCCAGCAGCTTGGATACAGGCATGAACACTGAAGCTTTCTTT. This encodes CASSLDTGMNTEAFF.

The J gene is TRBJ2-3, the V gene TRBV15, with a weak D call TRBD2 (5 bases). The CDR3 covers 16 residues. Trimming shortened V by 0 bases and J by 5 bases, and 15 bases separated the two germline ends. Per the germline V gene, CDR1 is LNHNV and CDR2 is YYDKDF (reference sequence). This CDR3 reads CATSRETGRVGDTQYF. In DNA, the CDR3 is TGTGCCACCAGCAGAGAAACGGGGAGAGTAGGAGATACGCAGTATTTT.

The chain recombines TRBV5-4 with TRBJ2-5; 15 nucleotides agree with TRBD2. This CDR3 contains 15 residues. The V gene end was trimmed by 5 bases and the J gene end by 5 bases; junction bases not matched to a gene: 4. In germline, CDR1 is SGHNT, CDR2 YYREEE (reference sequence). In DNA form, the CDR3 reads TGTGCCAGCAGACCTGGGACTAGCGGGAGGGAGACCCAGTACTTC. This encodes CASRPGTSGRETQYF. The full variable domain, with the rest looked up from reference TRBV5-4 and TRBJ2-5, is ETGVTQSPTHLIKTRGQQVTLRCSSQSGHNTVSWYQQALGQGPQFIFQYYREEENGRGNFPPRFSGLQFPNYSSELNVNALELDDSALYLCASRPGTSGRETQYFGPGTRLLVL.

V is TRBV15 and J is TRBJ2-1; weak D call: TRBD1 (5 bases). CDR3 size: 16 residues. V was cut by 4 bases and J by 7 bases, with 20 bases left in between. The germline gives CDR1 LNHNV, CDR2 YYDKDF (reference sequence). The CDR3: CATSTLTVGVGNEQFF. The CDR3 coding sequence is TGTGCCACCAGCACACTGACAGTGGGCGTCGGGAATGAGCAGTTCTTC.

This clone was seen only a few times. This rearrangement joins TRBV7-3 to TRBJ2-1; the match to TRBD1 covers 7 bases. Losses at the gene ends were 4 bases for V and 12 bases for J; bases not matched to a gene: 9. CDR1 and CDR2 (germline): SGHTA, FQGTGA. The CDR3 runs to 13 residues. Here the CDR3 reads CASSWSGDSMQFF. In nucleotides, the CDR3 is TGTGCCAGCAGCTGGTCCGGGGACAGTATGCAGTTCTTC.

This clone was counted a single time. V and J are TRBV19 and TRBJ1-1, with a tentative D call TRBD1 (6 bases). V was clipped by 9 bases and J by 5 bases, with 28 bases between them. In germline, CDR1 is LNHDA, CDR2 SQIVND (reference sequence). CDR3 length: 17 amino acids. Here the CDR3 DNA reads TGTGCCAGCCTAAAAGGGGATGAGGACAGAGGGTTGACTGAAGCTTTCTTT. Its translation: CASLKGDEDRGLTEAFF. The full variable domain, completed using reference TRBV19 and TRBJ1-1, is DGGITQSPKYLFRKEGQNVTLSCEQNLNHDAMYWYRQDPGQGLRLIYYSQIVNDFQKGDIAEGYSVSREKKESFPLTVTSAQKNPTAFYLCASLKGDEDRGLTEAFFGQGTRLTVV.